The 26 T cell receptor beta chains below all came from one sample that was sequenced in a study of CXCR3-negative and CXCR3-positive naive CD8 T cells. It was by 5' RACE with UMI labels that the TRB cDNA libraries were prepared. TCRdb reprocessed the 5' RACE reads; each CDR3 protein has one entry and no DNA is given. The specimen's table records fewer than 80,000 distinct CDR3 sequences. The sample comprised naive CXCR3- CD8+ T cells from blood. Described subset: CD45RO-CCR7+CD27+CD95- naive CD8+ T cells lacking CXCR3 (TNR3-). The receptors stem from a human donor in good health. Some clones in this sample may be carry-over from other donors' samples.

The chain is built from TRBV7-3 and TRBJ2-5; TCRdb proposes TRBD2, but this gene call is untestable without DNA. Per the germline V gene, CDR1 is SGHTA and CDR2 is FQGTGA. The CDR3 is made up of 12 amino acids. The CDR3 loop is CASSSLLETQYF.

This sequence joins TRBV6-5 and TRBJ2-3; TCRdb indicates TRBD1, and absent DNA this call remains unverified. CDR3 length: 15 residues. Germline lookup yields CDR1 MNHEY and CDR2 SVGAGI. The CDR3 loop is CASSSGQGVTDTQYF.

J is TRBJ2-3 and V is TRBV7-9; without DNA, the TCRdb call of TRBD2 cannot be checked. Germline loops: CDR1 SEHNR, CDR2 FQNEAQ (reference sequence). This CDR3 is 16 amino acids long. The CDR3: CASSPSFSGDTDTQYF.

The rearrangement uses TRBV2 and TRBJ2-1; the D call of TRBD1 rests on TCRdb alone, since no DNA is present to check it. This CDR3 region has 17 residues. Per germline, CDR1 SNHLY and CDR2 FYNNEI. CDR3 region: CASSVTRDSEERYEQFF.

The V call is TRBV7-9, the J call TRBJ2-1; TCRdb calls TRBD1, which cannot be checked without DNA. The CDR3 spans 12 residues. Germline CDR1 reads SEHNR; CDR2 reads FQNEAQ (reference sequence). The CDR3 region is CASSGGPNEQFF. Looking up the rest from reference TRBV7-9 and TRBJ2-1 gives the full variable domain: DTGVSQNPRHKITKRGQNVTFRCDPISEHNRLYWYRQTLGQGPEFLTYFQNEAQLEKSRLLSDRFSAERPKGSFSTLEIQRTEQGDSAMYLCASSGGPNEQFFGPGTRLTVL.

The chain has TRBV6-1 and TRBJ2-1; TCRdb's D call, TRBD1, is unchecked because there is no DNA. CDR3 size: 14 residues. The germline CDR1 and CDR2 sequences are MNHNS and SASEGT. The CDR3 spells CASQQGPDYNEQLF.

This chain joins TRBV20-1 and TRBJ2-5. The CDR3 contains 12 residues. Germline loops: CDR1 DFQATT, CDR2 SNEGSKA (reference sequence). CDR3 residues: CSARDFLRTQYF.

CDR3 sequence reads: CAWRLGGGYTEAFF. The chain combines TRBV30 with TRBJ1-1; no DNA is available, so the TRBD1 call from TCRdb remains unchecked. Germline CDR1 and CDR2: GTSNPN and SVGIG (reference sequence). The CDR3 runs to 14 residues.

The chain has TRBV25-1 and TRBJ2-2. Germline assignment: CDR1 MGHDK and CDR2 SYGVNS. The CDR3 loop spans 11 amino acids. The CDR3: CASRFTGELFF.

The genes are TRBV18 and TRBJ1-1; TCRdb names TRBD1, which stays unverified in the absence of DNA. CDR1 and CDR2 (germline): KGHSH, LQKENI. CDR3 length: 17 amino acids. The CDR3 reads CASSPDLTGSLVYEAFF.

The J gene is TRBJ1-2, the V gene TRBV7-9; TCRdb outputs TRBD1, but without DNA this stays unchecked. CDR1 and CDR2 (germline): SEHNR, FQNEAQ (reference sequence). There are 15 residues in the CDR3. The CDR3 reads CASSLGTGENYGYTF.

The V gene is TRBV29-1, the J gene TRBJ1-1. Germline CDR1 and CDR2: SQVTM and ANQGSEA. This CDR3 contains 14 residues. This CDR3 is CSVEGAGGNTEAFF.

The genes are TRBV5-4 and TRBJ1-2; the D gene TCRdb calls, TRBD1, cannot be checked with no DNA. Germline CDR1 reads SGHNT; CDR2 reads YYREEE (reference sequence). This CDR3 is built from 12 residues. The CDR3 protein is CASSGAPGGYTF.

The genes are TRBV2 and TRBJ2-1; the TCRdb D gene call, TRBD1, has no DNA to confirm it. CDR1 and CDR2 (germline): SNHLY, FYNNEI. This CDR3 contains 15 residues. This chain's CDR3 is CASSEDPGVPNEQFF.

The chain couples TRBV7-8 to TRBJ2-7; the TCRdb D gene call, TRBD2, has no DNA to confirm it. Germline CDR1 reads SGHVS; CDR2 reads FQNEAQ. CDR3 size: 14 residues. CDR3 region: CASSGEAMYEGQYF.

V is TRBV5-6 and J is TRBJ2-7; TCRdb returns TRBD1, unconfirmable since there is no DNA. CDR1 SGHDT and CDR2 YYEEEE come from the germline V gene. This CDR3 contains 14 residues. CDR3: CASSLAEGAGEQYF.

V and J are TRBV7-9 and TRBJ2-7; the D call from TCRdb, TRBD1, cannot be confirmed without DNA. Germline-derived CDR1 and CDR2 are SEHNR and FQNEAQ (reference sequence). The CDR3 length is 18 residues. Here the CDR3 reads CASSLARGFRGQSYEQYF.

The chain is built from TRBV12-3 or TRBV12-4 and TRBJ2-5; TCRdb's assignment of TRBD1 cannot be checked, as there is no DNA. The CDR3 length is 19 residues. The CDR3 protein is CASSRPTYSVPNAPETQYF.

The V and J genes are TRBV29-1 and TRBJ1-3; TCRdb gives TRBD1 as the D gene, but with no DNA this cannot be confirmed. Looked up from germline, CDR1 is SQVTM and CDR2 is ANQGSEA. The CDR3 sequence is 19 residues long. CDR3: CSVLYPNTGRRSSGNTIYF.

The chain links TRBV27 to TRBJ2-7. There are 15 residues in the CDR3. The germline V gene has CDR1 MNHEY and CDR2 SMNVEV (reference sequence). CDR3 sequence reads: CASSFFGGSSYEQYF.

The V and J genes are TRBV28 and TRBJ1-6; TCRdb calls TRBD1, which cannot be checked without DNA. This CDR3 contains 15 residues. Germline CDR1 reads MDHEN; CDR2 reads SYDVKM. The CDR3 loop reads CASGTVASYNSPLHF.

This chain uses TRBV29-1 with TRBJ2-5; TCRdb gives TRBD2 as the D gene, but with no DNA this cannot be confirmed. Germline assignment: CDR1 SQVTM and CDR2 ANQGSEA. This CDR3 is 17 amino acids long. CDR3 residues: CSVDGTSGGVPRETQYF.

The CDR3 region is CASTGPRRYNEQFF. This rearrangement joins TRBV5-5 to TRBJ2-1; TCRdb picks TRBD1, but there is no DNA to check that call. Germline-derived CDR1 and CDR2 are SGHKS and YYEKEE (reference sequence). The CDR3 loop spans 14 amino acids.

The chain recombines TRBV20-1 with TRBJ2-1; as DNA is missing, the TRBD2 call by TCRdb cannot be tested. This CDR3 contains 12 residues. Germline V lookup: CDR1 DFQATT, CDR2 SNEGSKA (reference sequence). CDR3 in amino acids: CSATEREYEQFF.

V is TRBV7-3 and J is TRBJ2-2; TCRdb returns TRBD2, unconfirmable since there is no DNA. The CDR3 has 12 amino acids. CDR1 and CDR2 (germline): SGHTA, FQGTGA. CDR3 loop: CASRPPAGELFF.

The chain links TRBV20-1 to TRBJ1-4; TCRdb's D call of TRBD1 is untestable without DNA. The CDR3 runs 16 residues. CDR1 is DFQATT, CDR2 SNEGSKA, per germline (reference sequence). The chain's CDR3 is CSARDYAGVMTEKLFF.